Listed below are T cell receptor beta chains from one sample, sequenced in a study of shared clonotypes between healthy human individuals. Assay used: immunoSEQ multiplex PCR; TCRdb lists only in-frame clones, some missing. This sample has approximately 720,000 clones, with approximately 75% found just once. Sequenced sample: memory CD4+ T cells sorted from blood. All receptors derive from a woman aged 30 to 39 in good health. The CDR3 runs from the conserved cysteine through the conserved F or W. The D gene is left open where the match is weak. A row's size may be missing; if present it is once, few, many or a size class.

>-|-|TRBV7-2|TRBJ2-5|15
TGTGCCAGCAGCGTGACGGTATTGGTCCAAGAGACCCAGTACTTC
CASSVTVLVQETQYF
>-|-|TRBV4-1|TRBJ1-4|14
TGCGCCAGCAGCCAAGTTGGGACCTCCGAAAAACTGTTTTTT
CASSQVGTSEKLFF
>-|TRBD2|TRBV28|TRBJ2-1|16
TGTGCCAGCAGTTTGCCGGGAGGGAGGGTTATCAATGAGCAGTTCTTC
CASSLPGGRVINEQFF
>-|-|TRBV19|TRBJ2-1|15
TGTGCCAGTAGTGCGGGACAGATAAAGGGCAATGAGCAGTTCTTC
CASSAGQIKGNEQFF
>-|-|TRBV7-9|TRBJ2-1|12
TGTGCCAGCAGCGGTTCCTACAATGAGCAGTTCTTC
CASSGSYNEQFF
>once|TRBD1|TRBV5-1|TRBJ2-7|13
TGCGCCAGCAGCTGGGACAGGGGGAACGAGCAGTACTTC
CASSWDRGNEQYF
>-|TRBD2|TRBV5-6|TRBJ2-3|16
TGTGCCAGCAGCACGGACCTAGCGGGCCTCACAGATACGCAGTATTTT
CASSTDLAGLTDTQYF
>-|-|TRBV18|TRBJ2-5|14
TGTGCCAGCTCACCACCCCAGTACCAAGAGACCCAGTACTTC
CASSPPQYQETQYF
>-|-|TRBV29-1|TRBJ2-3|14
TGCAGCGTTGTACAGGTGCTAGGCACAGATACGCAGTATTTT
CSVVQVLGTDTQYF
>-|-|TRBV28|TRBJ2-1|13
TGTGCCAGCCTCGGAGACTCCTACAATGAGCAGTTCTTC
CASLGDSYNEQFF
>-|-|TRBV11-1|TRBJ1-2|15
TGTGCCAGCAGCCTCGGGACACCTTGGGACTATGGCTACACCTTC
CASSLGTPWDYGYTF
>-|-|TRBV5-1|TRBJ2-4|14
TGCGCCAGCAGGGGGGGATTAGACAAAAACATTCAGTACTTC
CASRGGLDKNIQYF
>-|-|TRBV6-6|TRBJ1-2|11
TGTGCCAGCAGCCAGGAGGGGGGCTACACCTTC
CASSQEGGYTF
>-|TRBD1|TRBV11-3|TRBJ1-1|14
TGTGCCAGCAGCTCCAGGGGGACGAACACTGAAGCTTTCTTT
CASSSRGTNTEAFF
>-|-|TRBV25-1|TRBJ2-7|14
TGTGCCAGCAGTGAACAAGTAGGGTTGCACGAGCAGTACTTC
CASSEQVGLHEQYF
>-|-|TRBV19|TRBJ1-5|15
TGTGCCAGTAGTATAGATACCGGGGAAAATCAGCCCCAGCATTTT
CASSIDTGENQPQHF
>-|TRBD2|TRBV7-9|TRBJ2-7|15
TGTGCCAGCAGCTTAGGTGGCGGGAGAGGTTACGAGCAGTACTTC
CASSLGGGRGYEQYF
>few|-|TRBV7-9|TRBJ1-5|15
TGTGCCAGCAGCTTAGGTTCAGGGACCAATCAGCCCCAGCATTTT
CASSLGSGTNQPQHF
>once|-|TRBV27|TRBJ1-4|11
TGTGCCAGCAGTCTTATTGAAAAACTGTTTTTT
CASSLIEKLFF
>-|TRBD1|TRBV14|TRBJ1-1|13
TGTGCCAGCAGCCAAGGGACAGGGCGTGAAGCTTTCTTT
CASSQGTGREAFF
>few|-|TRBV21-1|TRBJ2-1|20
TGTGCCAGCAGCAAAGCGCTTTCGGATCGGCGGGAGAGGTCCTACAATGAGCAGTTCTTC
CASSKALSDRRERSYNEQFF
>-|-|TRBV9|TRBJ2-5|19
TGTGCCAGCAGCGTATGGGGTTCGGGTGTAGGGGGGAAACAAGAGACCCAGTACTTC
CASSVWGSGVGGKQETQYF
>-|TRBD1|TRBV16|TRBJ1-2|19
TGTGCCAGCAGCCAAGGCCGCGCAGGGGGCGTTTGGAGGCCCGGTGGCTACACCTTC
CASSQGRAGGVWRPGGYTF
>-|-|TRBV9|TRBJ1-2|11
TGTGCCAGCAGCGGGCAGTATGGCTACACCTTC
CASSGQYGYTF
>-|-|TRBV6-5|TRBJ2-1|12
TGTGCCAGCAGGGGGCCGGGACTCGTACAGTTCTTC
CASRGPGLVQFF
>-|-|TRBV6-1|TRBJ2-3|15
TGTGCCAGCAGTGTGATGGGGCGTAGCACAGATACGCAGTATTTT
CASSVMGRSTDTQYF
>-|-|TRBV28|TRBJ2-2|13
TGTGCCAGCAGTTTTTCGGGGACCGGGGAGCTGTTTTTT
CASSFSGTGELFF
>-|-|TRBV18|TRBJ1-4|18
TGTGCCAGCTCACCGTCGACAGGTGGGCCTACCAGAAATGAAAAACTGTTTTTT
CASSPSTGGPTRNEKLFF
>-|-|TRBV5-1|TRBJ2-3|15
TGCGCCAGCAGCCTGGGACTGGCGGACACAGATACGCAGTATTTT
CASSLGLADTDTQYF
>-|-|TRBV27|TRBJ2-7|14
TGTGCCAGCAGTTTGCGCGGGGGCTACTACGAGCAGTACTTC
CASSLRGGYYEQYF
>-|-|TRBV19|TRBJ2-6|18
TGTGCCAGTAGTATGTGGGGCAGACTACACTCTGGGGCCAACGTCCTGACTTTC
CASSMWGRLHSGANVLTF
>many|TRBD2|TRBV19|TRBJ2-7|15
TGTGCCAGTAGTAAGGGACTAGCGCGGACCTACGAGCAGTACTTC
CASSKGLARTYEQYF
>-|-|TRBV28|TRBJ2-7|13
TGTGCCAGCAGTTCGCCGATAGAATACGAGCAGTACTTC
CASSSPIEYEQYF
>-|-|TRBV2|TRBJ1-1|12
TGTGCCAGTCGAGGGATGAACACTGAAGCTTTCTTT
CASRGMNTEAFF
>-|TRBD1|TRBV28|TRBJ2-6|17
TGTGCCAGCAGTTTGACAGGGGGCGCATCTGGGGCCAACGTCCTGACTTTC
CASSLTGGASGANVLTF
>-|TRBD2|TRBV28|TRBJ2-3|14
TGTGCCAGCTTTACTAGCGGGAGGACAGATACGCAGTATTTT
CASFTSGRTDTQYF
>-|-|TRBV5-1|TRBJ2-5|13
TGCGCCAGCAGCTTGGTTGTCAGAGAGACCCAGTACTTC
CASSLVVRETQYF
>few|-|TRBV10-1|TRBJ2-1|13
TGCGCCAGCAGCCAGGGGCCTTACAATGAGCAGTTCTTC
CASSQGPYNEQFF
>-|TRBD1|TRBV5-1|TRBJ2-3|15
TGCGCCAGCAGCTTGGGGGACAGGCCCACAGATACGCAGTATTTT
CASSLGDRPTDTQYF
>-|TRBD2|TRBV5-1|TRBJ2-1|15
TGCGCCAGCAGCAGGACTAGCGGGAGTGGTAATGAGCAGTTCTTC
CASSRTSGSGNEQFF
>-|-|TRBV7-9|TRBJ2-7|18
TGTGCCAGCAGCTTATGGGCAGGCAGTGCGTCAAAATTCTACGAGCAGTACTTC
CASSLWAGSASKFYEQYF
>-|-|TRBV28|TRBJ1-2|12
TGTGCCAGCAGTCCCGGACAGCGAGGCTACACCTTC
CASSPGQRGYTF
>-|-|TRBV5-1|TRBJ2-4|14
TGCGCCAGCAGCTTGGGGGGACGTCTCAACATTCAGTACTTC
CASSLGGRLNIQYF
>-|TRBD1|TRBV5-6|TRBJ2-7|16
TGTGCCAGCAGCTTGGGGAGTAGGGGGCGCGGCCACGAGCAGTACTTC
CASSLGSRGRGHEQYF